This T cell receptor beta chain was sequenced in a study of blood T cell repertoires in COVID-19. Study in general: COVID-19 samples collected from the United States, Italy and Spain covered acute and convalescent phases.

Germline CDR1 SQVTM, CDR2 ANQGSEA. The CDR3 length is 13 residues. V lost 5 bases to trimming and J lost 5 bases, with 15 bases between them. Authors' analysis steps: Cell counts per sample came from amplifying reference gene primers. The method was immunoSEQ multiplex PCR; TCRdb's version includes in-frame clones alone and lacks a portion of them. The DNA was the basis for D and trimming; V, J and clone size are from that table. The sample lists roughly 220,000 clones; approximately 83% were seen once. Those enrolled, adults aged roughly 18 to 95 years, came from about two dozen US areas. Which cohort a participant joined came from the clinical history participants gave.

The receptor comes from a woman aged 40 to 50 with acute COVID-19. Sequenced material: PBMCs or T cells enriched from blood (not recorded which). V is TRBV29-1 and J is TRBJ1-1, with D unclear. This CDR3 reads CSVNMGMRTEAFF. In nucleotides, the CDR3 is TGCAGCGTTAATATGGGTATGAGGACTGAAGCTTTCTTT.